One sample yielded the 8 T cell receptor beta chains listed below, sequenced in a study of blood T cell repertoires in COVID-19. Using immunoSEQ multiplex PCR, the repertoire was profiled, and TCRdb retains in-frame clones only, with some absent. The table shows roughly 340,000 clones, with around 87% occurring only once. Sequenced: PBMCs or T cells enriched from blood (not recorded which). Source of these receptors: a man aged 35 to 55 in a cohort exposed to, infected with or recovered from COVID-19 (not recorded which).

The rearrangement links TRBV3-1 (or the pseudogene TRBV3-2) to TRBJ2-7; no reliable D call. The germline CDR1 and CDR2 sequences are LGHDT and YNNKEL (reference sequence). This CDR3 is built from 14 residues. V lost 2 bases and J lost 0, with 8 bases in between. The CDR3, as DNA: TGTGCCAGCAGCCAAAACGCTAACTCCTACGAGCAGTACTTC. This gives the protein CASSQNANSYEQYF.

CDR3 region: CASSTKTGHSYEQYF. The CDR3 nucleotides are TGTGCCAGTAGTACCAAGACAGGGCACTCCTACGAGCAGTACTTC. The chain recombines TRBV19 with TRBJ2-7; 7 bases are shared with TRBD1. CDR1 is LNHDA, CDR2 SQIVND, per germline (reference sequence). There are 15 residues in the CDR3. V shed 4 bases and J 0 bases; nucleotides not matched to a gene: 6. The entire variable domain, with the rest obtained from reference TRBV19 and TRBJ2-7, is as follows: DGGITQSPKYLFRKEGQNVTLSCEQNLNHDAMYWYRQDPGQGLRLIYYSQIVNDFQKGDIAEGYSVSREKKESFPLTVTSAQKNPTAFYLCASSTKTGHSYEQYFGPGTRLTVT.

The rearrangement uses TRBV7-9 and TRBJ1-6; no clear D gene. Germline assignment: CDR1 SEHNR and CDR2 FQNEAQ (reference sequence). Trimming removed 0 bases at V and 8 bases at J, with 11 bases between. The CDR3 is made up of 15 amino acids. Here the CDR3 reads CASSLAQSFDSPLHF. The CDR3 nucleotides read TGTGCCAGCAGCTTAGCCCAGTCGTTCGATTCACCCCTCCACTTT.

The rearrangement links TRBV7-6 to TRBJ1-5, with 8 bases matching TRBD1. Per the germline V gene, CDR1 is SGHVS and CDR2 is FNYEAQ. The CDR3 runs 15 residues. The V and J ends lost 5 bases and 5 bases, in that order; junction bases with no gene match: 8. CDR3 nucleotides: TGTGCCAGCAGCCCCCGACAGGGGATGGATCAGCCCCAGCATTTT. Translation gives CASSPRQGMDQPQHF.

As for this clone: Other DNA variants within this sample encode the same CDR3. CDR3 residues: CASSLEAGETQYF. CDR3 nucleotides: TGTGCCAGCAGCTTAGAGGCAGGAGAGACCCAGTACTTC. This rearrangement joins TRBV7-9 to TRBJ2-5; D not certain. The CDR3 has 13 residues. The ends were cut back, 1 base at V and 4 bases at J, with 7 bases in the middle. The germline V gene has CDR1 SEHNR and CDR2 FQNEAQ (reference sequence).

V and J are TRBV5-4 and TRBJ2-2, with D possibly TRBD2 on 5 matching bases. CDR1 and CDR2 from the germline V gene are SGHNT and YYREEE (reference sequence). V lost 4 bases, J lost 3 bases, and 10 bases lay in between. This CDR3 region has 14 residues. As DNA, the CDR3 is TGTGCCAGCAGCGCGAACGGGGACACCGGGGAGCTGTTTTTT. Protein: CASSANGDTGELFF. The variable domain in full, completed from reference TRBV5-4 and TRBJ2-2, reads ETGVTQSPTHLIKTRGQQVTLRCSSQSGHNTVSWYQQALGQGPQFIFQYYREEENGRGNFPPRFSGLQFPNYSSELNVNALELDDSALYLCASSANGDTGELFFGEGSRLTVL.

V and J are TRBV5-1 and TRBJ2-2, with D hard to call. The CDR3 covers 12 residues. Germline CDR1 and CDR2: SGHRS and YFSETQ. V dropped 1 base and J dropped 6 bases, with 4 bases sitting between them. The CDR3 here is CASSLPSGELFF. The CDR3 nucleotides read TGCGCCAGCAGCTTGCCCTCCGGGGAGCTGTTTTTT.

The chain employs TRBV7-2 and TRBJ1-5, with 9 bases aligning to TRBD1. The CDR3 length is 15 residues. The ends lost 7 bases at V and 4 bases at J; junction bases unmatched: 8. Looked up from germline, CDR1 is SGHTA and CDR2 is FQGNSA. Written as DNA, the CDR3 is TGTGCCAGCAACCTAGGACAGGGGAGGAATCAGCCCCAGCATTTT. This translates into CASNLGQGRNQPQHF.